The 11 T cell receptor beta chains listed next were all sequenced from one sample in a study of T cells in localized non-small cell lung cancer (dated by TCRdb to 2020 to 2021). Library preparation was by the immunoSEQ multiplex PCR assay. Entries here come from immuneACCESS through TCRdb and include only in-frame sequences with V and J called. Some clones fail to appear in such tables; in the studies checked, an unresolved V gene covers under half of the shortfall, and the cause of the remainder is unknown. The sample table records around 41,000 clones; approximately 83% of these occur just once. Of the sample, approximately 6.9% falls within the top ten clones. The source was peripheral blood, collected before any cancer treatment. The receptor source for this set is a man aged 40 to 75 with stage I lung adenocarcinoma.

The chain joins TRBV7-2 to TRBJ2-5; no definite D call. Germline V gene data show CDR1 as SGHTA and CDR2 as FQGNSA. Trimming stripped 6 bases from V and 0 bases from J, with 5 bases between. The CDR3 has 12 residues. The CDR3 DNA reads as TGTGCCAGCAGTATTGACCAAGAGACCCAGTACTTC. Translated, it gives CASSIDQETQYF.

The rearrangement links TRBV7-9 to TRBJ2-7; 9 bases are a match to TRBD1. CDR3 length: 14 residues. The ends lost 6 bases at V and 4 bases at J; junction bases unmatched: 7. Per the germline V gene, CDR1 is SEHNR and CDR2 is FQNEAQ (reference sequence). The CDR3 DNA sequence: TGTGCCAGCAGAGCGGGACAGGGTGCGTACGAGCAGTACTTC. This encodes CASRAGQGAYEQYF.

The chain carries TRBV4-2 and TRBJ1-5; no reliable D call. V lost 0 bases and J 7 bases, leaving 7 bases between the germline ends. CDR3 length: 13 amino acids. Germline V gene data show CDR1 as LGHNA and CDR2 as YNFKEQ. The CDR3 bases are TGTGCCAGCAGCCAAGATCGTGGACAGCCCCAGCATTTT. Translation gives CASSQDRGQPQHF.

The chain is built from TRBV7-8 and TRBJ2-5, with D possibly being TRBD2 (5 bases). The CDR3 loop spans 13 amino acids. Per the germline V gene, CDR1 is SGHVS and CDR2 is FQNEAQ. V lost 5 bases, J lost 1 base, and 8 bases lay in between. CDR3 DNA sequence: TGTGCCAGCAGCGGACTGGGCCAAGAGACCCAGTACTTC. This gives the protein CASSGLGQETQYF. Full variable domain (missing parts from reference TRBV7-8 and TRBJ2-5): GAGVSQSPRYKVAKRGQDVALRCDPISGHVSLFWYQQALGQGPEFLTYFQNEAQLDKSGLPSDRFFAERPEGSVSTLKIQRTQQEDSAVYLCASSGLGQETQYFGPGTRLLVL.

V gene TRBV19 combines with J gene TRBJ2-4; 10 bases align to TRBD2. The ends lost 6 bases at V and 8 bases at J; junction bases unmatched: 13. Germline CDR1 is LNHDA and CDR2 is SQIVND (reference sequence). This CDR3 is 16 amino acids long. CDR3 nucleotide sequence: TGTGCCAGTAGCCCACGGCCAGCGGGAGGGTCCCACATTCAGTACTTC. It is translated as CASSPRPAGGSHIQYF.

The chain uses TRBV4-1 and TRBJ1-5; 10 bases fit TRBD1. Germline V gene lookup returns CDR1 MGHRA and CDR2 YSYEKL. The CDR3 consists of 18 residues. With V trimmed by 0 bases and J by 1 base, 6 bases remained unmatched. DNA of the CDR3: TGCGCCAGCAGCCAAGATTTGGGACAGGGGCGAAGCAATCAGCCCCAGCATTTT. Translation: CASSQDLGQGRSNQPQHF.

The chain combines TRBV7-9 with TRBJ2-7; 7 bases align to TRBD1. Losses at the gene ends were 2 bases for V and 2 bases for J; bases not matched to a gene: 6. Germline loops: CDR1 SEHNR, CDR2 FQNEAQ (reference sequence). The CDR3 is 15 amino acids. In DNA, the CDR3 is TGTGCCAGCAGCTTACTAGGACAGGAGCCCTACGAGCAGTACTTC. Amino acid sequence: CASSLLGQEPYEQYF.

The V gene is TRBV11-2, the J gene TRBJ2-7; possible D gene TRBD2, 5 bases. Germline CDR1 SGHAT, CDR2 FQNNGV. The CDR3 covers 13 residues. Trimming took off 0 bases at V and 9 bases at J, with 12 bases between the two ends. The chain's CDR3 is CASSLEPGSRQYF. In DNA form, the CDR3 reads TGTGCCAGCAGCTTAGAACCGGGGTCAAGGCAGTACTTC.

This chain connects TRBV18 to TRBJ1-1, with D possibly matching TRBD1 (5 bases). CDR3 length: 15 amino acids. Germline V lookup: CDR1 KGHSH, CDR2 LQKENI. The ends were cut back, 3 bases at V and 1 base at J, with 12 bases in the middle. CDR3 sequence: CASSPYQQANTEAFF. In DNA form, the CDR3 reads TGTGCCAGCTCACCCTACCAACAGGCGAACACTGAAGCTTTCTTT.

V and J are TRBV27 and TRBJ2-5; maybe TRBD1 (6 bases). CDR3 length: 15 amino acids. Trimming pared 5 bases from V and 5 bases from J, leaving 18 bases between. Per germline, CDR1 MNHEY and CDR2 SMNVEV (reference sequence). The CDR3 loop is CASSALGAFGETQYF. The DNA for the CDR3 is TGTGCCAGCAGTGCACTGGGGGCTTTTGGGGAGACCCAGTACTTC.

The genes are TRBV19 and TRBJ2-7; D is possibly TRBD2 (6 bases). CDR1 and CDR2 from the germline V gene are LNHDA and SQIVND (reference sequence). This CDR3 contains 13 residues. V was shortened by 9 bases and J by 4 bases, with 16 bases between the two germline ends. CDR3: CASRESGLYEQYF. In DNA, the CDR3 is TGTGCCAGCCGGGAAAGCGGACTATACGAGCAGTACTTC.